What follows is one T cell receptor (beta chain) and its context. This clone was found once. Base qualities were left out, and no much larger clone turns up one base away. A single read counts as weak evidence. Other DNA sequences in the same sample also yield this CDR3. The entry originates in a study of tacrolimus-resistant gene-edited T cells for transplant recipients (dated by TCRdb to about 2020). Regarding the complete study: Clonality and clone numbers were compared by TCRbeta sequencing between expanded FKBP12 knockout and unedited CMV-specific T cell products. Sequencing was performed for a couple of donors, with one unedited and one FKBP12 knockout CMV-specific T cell product contributed by each donor. To rule out clonal outgrowth driven by transformation after gene editing, repertoire sequencing was carried out as a safety check. Findings and caveats that apply to the study as a whole: Repertoires from different donors showed no Morisita similarity, whereas knockout and unedited products from the same donor showed high similarity. Knockout and unedited products had comparable clonality, top-10 clone read coverage, and total clone numbers. The authors concluded that gene editing did not drastically skew the TCRbeta repertoire and did not cause excessive clonal expansion. The repertoire comparisons (Figure 5) were based on n = 2.

The intended sense of this specimen's treatment or condition label: CRISPR-Cas9 RNP knockout of FKBP12 using synthetic sgRNA#2. PBMCs were stimulated for less than 7 hours with overlapping CMV pp65 and IE-1 peptide pools before enrichment with an IFNgamma secretion assay kit. On day 7, FKBP12 knockout was carried out by electroporation of Cas9 ribonucleoprotein with an Amaxa 4D-Nucleofector. After enrichment, the CMV-specific T cells were expanded in culture with recombinant human IL-7 and IL-15. Before cryopreservation, T cell products were cultured for 21 days. CMV-specific T cells were enriched from PBMCs by IFNgamma secretion after activation. Ribonucleoprotein complexes contained recombinant Streptococcus pyogenes Cas9 protein precomplexed with FKBP12-specific sgRNA. Synthetic sgRNA#2 was selected for subsequent experiments as the most effective, GMP-preferred guide. From the cysteine through the phenylalanine, the CDR3 covers 15 amino acids. CDR3 DNA only is kept here, 45 bases in frame from base 1. The germline V gene yields SGHTA for CDR1 and FQGNSA for CDR2. Trimming takes 1 base from V and 0 bases from J, and the germline ends sit 7 bases apart.

Genomic DNA was used for TCRbeta sequencing, which was performed through the immunoSEQ service. Per the authors' processing: Repertoires were analyzed with immunoSEQ ANALYZER 3.0, computing Morisita similarity, clonality, top-10 clone coverage and total clone counts. Clonality was put on a scale on which 1 meant a monoclonal product and lower values meant a more diverse product. This is the immuneACCESS table as TCRdb keeps it, with only in-frame sequences that have V and J called. A part of the clones is gone; compared with another copy, unresolved V genes explain less than half, and the rest is unexplained. That table supplies the V and J calls and clone size; D and trimming were determined from the DNA. The sample data list 900 or so clones, and 37% of these were observed just once. Over 60% of the sample rests with the top ten.

The receptor was derived from a human donor in good health, a blood donor. The material sequenced was a CMV-specific product grown in culture, taken from cells with FKBP12 knockout. The cell subset or site tag for this specimen amounts to: expanded CMV-specific T cell product isolated by IFNgamma secretion after CMV peptide stimulation. The chain couples TRBV7-2 to TRBJ2-1, with no reliable assignment of the D segment. In nucleotide form, the sequence is TGTGCCAGCAGCTTAGGGACCCCCTCCTACAATGAGCAGTTCTTC. Translated, it reads CASSLGTPSYNEQFF.